This T cell receptor beta chain was sequenced during a study of T cell repertoires in cytomegalovirus infection. Whole-study results and caveats: HLA-C-restricted TCR beta clonotypes specific for CMV led the ex vivo response.

This clonotype has a handful of counts. Antigen unknown. TCRdb ran MiXCR on the reads and lists one entry per CDR3 protein. The repertoire holds under 200,000 distinct CDR3 sequences, less than 9.5% seen once, with about 4.6% in the top ten. Losses at the gene ends were 4 bases for V and 3 bases for J; bases not matched to a gene: 11. CDR1 MNHEY and CDR2 SVGEGT come from the germline V gene. The CDR3 length is 16 residues. The clonotype was recovered from a human donor in good health (CMV status not recorded). Some clones in this sample may be carry-over from other donors' samples. This rearrangement joins TRBV6-2 or TRBV6-3 to TRBJ1-1, with 7 positions matching TRBD1. Sequenced material: PBMCs. In DNA, the CDR3 is TGTGCCAGCAGTTCCGGTCGGACAGGAGAGGACACTGAAGCTTTCTTT. It translates to CASSSGRTGEDTEAFF.